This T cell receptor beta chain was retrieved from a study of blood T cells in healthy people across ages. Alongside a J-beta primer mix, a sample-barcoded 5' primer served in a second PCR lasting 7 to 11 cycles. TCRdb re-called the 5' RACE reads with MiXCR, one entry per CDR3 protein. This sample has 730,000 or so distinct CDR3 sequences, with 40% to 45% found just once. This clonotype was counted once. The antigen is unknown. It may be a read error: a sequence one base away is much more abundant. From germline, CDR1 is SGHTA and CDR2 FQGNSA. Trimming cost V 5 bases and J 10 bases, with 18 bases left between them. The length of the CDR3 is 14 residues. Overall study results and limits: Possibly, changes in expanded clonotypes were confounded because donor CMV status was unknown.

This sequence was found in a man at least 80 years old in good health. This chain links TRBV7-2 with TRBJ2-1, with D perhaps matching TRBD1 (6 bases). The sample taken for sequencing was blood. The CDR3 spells CASSLRQVSYEQFF. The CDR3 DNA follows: TGTGCCAGCAGCCTTCGACAGGTCTCCTACGAGCAGTTCTTC.